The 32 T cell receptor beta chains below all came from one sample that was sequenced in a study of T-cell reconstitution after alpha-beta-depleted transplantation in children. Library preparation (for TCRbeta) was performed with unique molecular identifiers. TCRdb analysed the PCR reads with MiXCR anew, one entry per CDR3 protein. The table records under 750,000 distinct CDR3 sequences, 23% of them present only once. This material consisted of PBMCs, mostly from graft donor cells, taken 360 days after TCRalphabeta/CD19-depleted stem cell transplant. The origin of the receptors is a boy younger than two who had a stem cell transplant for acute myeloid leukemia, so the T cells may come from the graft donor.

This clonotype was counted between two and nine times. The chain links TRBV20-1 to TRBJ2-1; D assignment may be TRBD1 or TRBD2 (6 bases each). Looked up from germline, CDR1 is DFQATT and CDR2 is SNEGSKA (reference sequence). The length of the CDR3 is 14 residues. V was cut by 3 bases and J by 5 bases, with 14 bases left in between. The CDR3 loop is CSASGGTSNNEQFF. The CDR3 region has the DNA TGCAGTGCTAGCGGCGGGACAAGTAACAATGAGCAGTTCTTC.

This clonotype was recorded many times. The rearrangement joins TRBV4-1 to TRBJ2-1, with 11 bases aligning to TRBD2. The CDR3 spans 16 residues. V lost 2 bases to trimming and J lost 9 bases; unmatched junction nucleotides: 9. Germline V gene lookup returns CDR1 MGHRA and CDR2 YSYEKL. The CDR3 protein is CASSQRLAGGPSEQFF. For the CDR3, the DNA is TGCGCCAGCAGCCAACGCTTAGCGGGGGGGCCAAGTGAGCAGTTCTTC.

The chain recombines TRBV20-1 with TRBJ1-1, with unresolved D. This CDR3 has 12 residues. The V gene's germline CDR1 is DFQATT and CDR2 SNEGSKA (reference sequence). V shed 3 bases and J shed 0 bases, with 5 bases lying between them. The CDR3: CSASKLNTEAFF. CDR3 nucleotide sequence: TGCAGTGCTAGTAAGCTGAACACTGAAGCTTTCTTT.

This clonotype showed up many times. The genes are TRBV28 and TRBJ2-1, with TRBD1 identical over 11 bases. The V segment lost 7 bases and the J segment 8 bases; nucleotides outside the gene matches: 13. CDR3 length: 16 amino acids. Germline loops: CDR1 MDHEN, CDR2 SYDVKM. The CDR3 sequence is CASTPPGQGALHEQFF. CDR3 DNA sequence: TGTGCCAGCACCCCCCCCGGACAGGGGGCGTTGCATGAGCAGTTCTTC.

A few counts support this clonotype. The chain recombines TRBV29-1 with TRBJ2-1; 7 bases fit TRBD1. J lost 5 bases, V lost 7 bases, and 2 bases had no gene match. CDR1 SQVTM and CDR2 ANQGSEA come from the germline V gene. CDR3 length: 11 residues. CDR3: CSGGQHNEQFF. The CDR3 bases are TGCAGCGGGGGACAGCACAATGAGCAGTTCTTC.

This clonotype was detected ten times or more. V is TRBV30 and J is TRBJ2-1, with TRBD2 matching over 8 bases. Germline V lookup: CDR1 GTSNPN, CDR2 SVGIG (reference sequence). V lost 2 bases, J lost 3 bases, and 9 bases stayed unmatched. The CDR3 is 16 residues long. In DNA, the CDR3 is TGTGCCTGGAGTTGGGCAGCGGGGGTAGTCTACAATGAGCAGTTCTTC. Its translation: CAWSWAAGVVYNEQFF.

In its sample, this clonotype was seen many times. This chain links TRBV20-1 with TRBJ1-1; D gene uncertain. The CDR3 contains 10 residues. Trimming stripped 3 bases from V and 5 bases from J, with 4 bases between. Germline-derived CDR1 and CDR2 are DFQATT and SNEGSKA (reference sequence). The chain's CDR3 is CSARRTEAFF. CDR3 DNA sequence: TGCAGTGCTAGGAGGACTGAAGCTTTCTTT.

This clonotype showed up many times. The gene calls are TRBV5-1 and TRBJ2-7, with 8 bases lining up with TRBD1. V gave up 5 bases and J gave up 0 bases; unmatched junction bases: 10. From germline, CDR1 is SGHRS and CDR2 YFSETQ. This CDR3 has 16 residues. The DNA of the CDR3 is TGCGCCAGCAGTCCCAGACAGGGGACTCCCTCCTACGAGCAGTACTTC. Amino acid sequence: CASSPRQGTPSYEQYF.

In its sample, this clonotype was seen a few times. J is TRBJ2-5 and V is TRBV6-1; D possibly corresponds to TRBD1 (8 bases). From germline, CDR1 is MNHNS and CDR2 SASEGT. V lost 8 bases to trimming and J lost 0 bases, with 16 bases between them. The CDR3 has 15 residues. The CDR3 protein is CASGSTGGDQETQYF. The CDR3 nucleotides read TGTGCCAGCGGGTCTACAGGGGGGGACCAAGAGACCCAGTACTTC.

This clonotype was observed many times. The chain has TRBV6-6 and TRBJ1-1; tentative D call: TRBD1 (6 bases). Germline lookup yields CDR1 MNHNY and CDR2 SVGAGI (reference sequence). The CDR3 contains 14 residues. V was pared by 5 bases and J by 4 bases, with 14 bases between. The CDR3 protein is CASSRGGWGTEAFF. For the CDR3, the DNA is TGTGCCAGCAGTCGCGGGGGCTGGGGCACTGAAGCTTTCTTT.

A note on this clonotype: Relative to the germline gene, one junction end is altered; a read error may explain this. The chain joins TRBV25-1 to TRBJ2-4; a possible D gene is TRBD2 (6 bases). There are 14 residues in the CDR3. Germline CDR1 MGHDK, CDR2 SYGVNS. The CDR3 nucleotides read TGTGCCAGCACTCCGCGGGGTGGCAAAAACACTCAGTACTTC. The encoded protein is CASTPRGGKNTQYF. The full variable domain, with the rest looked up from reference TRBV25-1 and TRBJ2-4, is EADIYQTPRYLVIGTGKKITLECSQTMGHDKMYWYQQDPGMELHLIHYSYGVNSTEKGDLSSESTVSRIRTEHFPLTLESARPSHTSQYLCASTPRGGKNTQYFGAGTRLSVL.

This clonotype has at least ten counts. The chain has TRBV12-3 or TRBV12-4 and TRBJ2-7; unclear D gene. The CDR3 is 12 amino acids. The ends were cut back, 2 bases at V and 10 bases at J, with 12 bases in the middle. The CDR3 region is CASSLFPKSQYF. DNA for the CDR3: TGTGCCAGCAGTTTATTCCCCAAATCCCAGTACTTC.

The CDR3 DNA is TGTGCCAGCAGCTGGGGGACAGCTCAGGCTGAAAAACTGTTTTTT. Translated, it gives CASSWGTAQAEKLFF. V and J are TRBV5-6 and TRBJ1-4; TRBD1 aligns across 7 bases. The germline V gene has CDR1 SGHDT and CDR2 YYEEEE. The ends lost 3 bases at V and 7 bases at J; junction bases unmatched: 9. CDR3 length equals 15 residues.

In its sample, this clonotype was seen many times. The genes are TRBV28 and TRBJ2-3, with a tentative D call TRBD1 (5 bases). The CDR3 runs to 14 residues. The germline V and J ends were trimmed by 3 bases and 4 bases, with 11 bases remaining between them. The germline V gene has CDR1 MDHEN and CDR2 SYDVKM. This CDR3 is CASSFGRGADTQYF. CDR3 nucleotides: TGTGCCAGCAGTTTCGGAAGGGGCGCAGATACGCAGTATTTT.

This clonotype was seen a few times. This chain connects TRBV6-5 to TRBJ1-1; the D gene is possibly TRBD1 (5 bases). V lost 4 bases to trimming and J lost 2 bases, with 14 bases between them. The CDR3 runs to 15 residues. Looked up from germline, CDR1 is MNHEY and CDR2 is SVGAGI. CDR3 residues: CASSSSGGSNTEAFF. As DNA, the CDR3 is TGTGCCAGCAGTTCCTCCGGGGGTAGTAACACTGAAGCTTTCTTT.

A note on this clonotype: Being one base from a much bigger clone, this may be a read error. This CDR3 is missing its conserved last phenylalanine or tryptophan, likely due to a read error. The chain's CDR3 is CASSPGQGGYNEQFY. The CDR3 coding sequence is TGTGCCAGCAGTCCCGGACAGGGAGGTTACAATGAGCAGTTCTAC. The rearrangement uses TRBV12-3 or TRBV12-4 and TRBJ2-1; 8 bases match TRBD1. With 5 bases clipped from V and 4 bases from J, the junction kept 7 bases outside the gene matches. CDR3 length: 15 amino acids.

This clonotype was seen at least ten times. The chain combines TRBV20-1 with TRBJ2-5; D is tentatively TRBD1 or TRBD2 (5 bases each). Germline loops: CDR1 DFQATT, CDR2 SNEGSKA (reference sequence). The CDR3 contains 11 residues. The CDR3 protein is CKGVWGETQYF. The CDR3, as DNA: TGCAAAGGGGTATGGGGGGAGACCCAGTACTTC.

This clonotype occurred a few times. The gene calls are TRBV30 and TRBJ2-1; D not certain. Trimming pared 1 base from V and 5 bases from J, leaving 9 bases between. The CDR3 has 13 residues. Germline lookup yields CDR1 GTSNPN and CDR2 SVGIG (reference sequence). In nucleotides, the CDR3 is TGTGCCTGGAGTGCCGGAAACGACAATGAGCAGTTCTTC. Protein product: CAWSAGNDNEQFF. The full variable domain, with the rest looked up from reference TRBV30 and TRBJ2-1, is SQTIHQWPATLVQPVGSPLSLECTVEGTSNPNLYWYRQAAGRGLQLLFYSVGIGQISSEVPQNLSASRPQDRQFILSSKKLLLSDSGFYLCAWSAGNDNEQFFGPGTRLTVL.

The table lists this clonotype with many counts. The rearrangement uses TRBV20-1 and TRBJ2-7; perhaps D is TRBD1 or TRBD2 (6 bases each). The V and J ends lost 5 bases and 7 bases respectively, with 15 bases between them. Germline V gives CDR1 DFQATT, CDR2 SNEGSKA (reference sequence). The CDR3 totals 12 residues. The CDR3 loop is CSAVRGAGEQYV. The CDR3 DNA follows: TGCAGTGCTGTAAGGGGGGCGGGAGAGCAGTACGTC.

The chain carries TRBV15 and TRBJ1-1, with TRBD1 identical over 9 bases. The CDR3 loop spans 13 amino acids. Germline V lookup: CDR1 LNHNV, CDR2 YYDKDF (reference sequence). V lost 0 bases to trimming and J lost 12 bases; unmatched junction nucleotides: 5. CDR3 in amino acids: CATSRERTGVTFF. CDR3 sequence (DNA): TGTGCCACCAGCAGAGAGCGGACAGGGGTTACTTTCTTT.

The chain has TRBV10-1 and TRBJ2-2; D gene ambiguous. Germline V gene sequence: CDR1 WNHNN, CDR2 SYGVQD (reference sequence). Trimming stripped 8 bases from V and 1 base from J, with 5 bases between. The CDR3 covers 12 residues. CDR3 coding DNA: TGCGCCAGCTGTAAGAACACCGGGGAGCTGTTTTTT. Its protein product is CASCKNTGELFF.

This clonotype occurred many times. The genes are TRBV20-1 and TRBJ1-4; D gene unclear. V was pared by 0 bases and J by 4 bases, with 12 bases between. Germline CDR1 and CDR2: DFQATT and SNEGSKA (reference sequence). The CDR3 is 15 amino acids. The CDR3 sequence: CSARDITRDNEKLFF. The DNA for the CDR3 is TGCAGTGCTAGAGATATCACACGGGATAATGAAAAACTGTTTTTT.

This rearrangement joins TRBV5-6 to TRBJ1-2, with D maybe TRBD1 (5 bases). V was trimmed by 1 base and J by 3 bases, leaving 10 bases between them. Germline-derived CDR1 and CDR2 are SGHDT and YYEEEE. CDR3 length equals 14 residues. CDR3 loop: CASSLIPGDYGYTF. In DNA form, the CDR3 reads TGTGCCAGCAGCTTGATCCCGGGGGACTATGGCTACACCTTC.

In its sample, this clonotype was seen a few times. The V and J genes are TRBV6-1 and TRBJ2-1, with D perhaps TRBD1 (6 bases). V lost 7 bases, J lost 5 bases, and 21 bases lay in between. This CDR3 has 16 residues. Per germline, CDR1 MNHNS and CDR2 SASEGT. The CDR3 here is CASISPTGHANNEQFF. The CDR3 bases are TGTGCCAGCATCTCCCCGACGGGACATGCAAACAATGAGCAGTTCTTC.

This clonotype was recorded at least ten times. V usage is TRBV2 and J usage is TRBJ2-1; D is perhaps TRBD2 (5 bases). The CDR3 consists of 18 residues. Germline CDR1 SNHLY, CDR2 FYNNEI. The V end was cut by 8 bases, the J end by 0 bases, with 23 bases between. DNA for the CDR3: TGTGCCAGCTCCGGGGTTCCGGCATACTCAAGCTCCTACAATGAGCAGTTCTTC. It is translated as CASSGVPAYSSSYNEQFF.

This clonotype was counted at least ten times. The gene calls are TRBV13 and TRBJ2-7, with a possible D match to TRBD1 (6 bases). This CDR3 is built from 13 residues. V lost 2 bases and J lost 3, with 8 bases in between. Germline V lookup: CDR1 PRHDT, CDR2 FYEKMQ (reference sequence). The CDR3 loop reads CASSLQGIYEQYF. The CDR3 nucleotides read TGTGCCAGCAGCTTACAGGGGATCTACGAGCAGTACTTC.

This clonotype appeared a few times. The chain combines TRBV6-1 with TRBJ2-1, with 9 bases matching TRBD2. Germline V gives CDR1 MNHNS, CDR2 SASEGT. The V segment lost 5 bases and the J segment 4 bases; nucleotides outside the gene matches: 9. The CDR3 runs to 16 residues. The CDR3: CASSPGSAGGYNEQFF. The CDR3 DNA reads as TGTGCCAGCAGTCCCGGGTCGGCGGGGGGGTACAATGAGCAGTTCTTC.

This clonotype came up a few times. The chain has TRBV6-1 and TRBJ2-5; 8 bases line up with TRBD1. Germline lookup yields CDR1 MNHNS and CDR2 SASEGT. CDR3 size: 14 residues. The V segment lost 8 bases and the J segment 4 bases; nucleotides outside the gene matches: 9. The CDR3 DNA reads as TGTGCCAGCTCCAGATCAGGGACAGGAGAGACCCAGTACTTC. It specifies CASSRSGTGETQYF.

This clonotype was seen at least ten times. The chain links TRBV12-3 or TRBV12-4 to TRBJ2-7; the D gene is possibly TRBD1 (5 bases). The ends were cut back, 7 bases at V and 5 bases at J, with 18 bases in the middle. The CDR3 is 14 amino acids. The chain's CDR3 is CASMRLGARDEQYF. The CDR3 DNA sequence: TGTGCCAGCATGAGGCTAGGGGCTAGGGACGAGCAGTACTTC.

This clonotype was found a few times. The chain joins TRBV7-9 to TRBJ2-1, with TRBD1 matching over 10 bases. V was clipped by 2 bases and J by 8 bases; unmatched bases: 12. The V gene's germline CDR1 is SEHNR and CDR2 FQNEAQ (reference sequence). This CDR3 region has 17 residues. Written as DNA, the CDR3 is TGTGCCAGCAGCTTATACCCCGTAGACAGGGGGCGAGATGAGCAGTTCTTC. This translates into CASSLYPVDRGRDEQFF.

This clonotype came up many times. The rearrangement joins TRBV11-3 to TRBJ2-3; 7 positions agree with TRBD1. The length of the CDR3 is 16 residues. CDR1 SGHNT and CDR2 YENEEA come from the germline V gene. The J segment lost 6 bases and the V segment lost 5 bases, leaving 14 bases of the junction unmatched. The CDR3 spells CASSHAQGGFGDTQYF. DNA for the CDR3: TGTGCCAGCAGCCACGCCCAAGGGGGCTTTGGGGATACGCAGTATTTT.

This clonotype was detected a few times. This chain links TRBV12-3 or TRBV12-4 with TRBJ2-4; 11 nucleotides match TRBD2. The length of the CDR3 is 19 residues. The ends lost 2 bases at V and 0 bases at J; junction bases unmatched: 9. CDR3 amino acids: CASSLRLTSGERAKNIQYF. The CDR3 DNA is TGTGCCAGCAGTTTACGGTTGACTAGCGGGGAGAGAGCCAAAAACATTCAGTACTTC.